The present T cell receptor (beta chain) was sequenced within a study of spatial heterogeneity in lung cancer. Study at large: Compared with alpha-chain sequences, beta-chain sequences were consistently detected in greater numbers. Study conclusions and caveats: In blood, ubiquitous expanded tumor TCRs appeared more at resection than follow-up.

V was pared by 5 bases and J by 1 base, with 15 bases of the junction left unmatched. This CDR3 spans 19 amino acids. CDR1 is ENHRY and CDR2 is SYGVKD in the germline V gene. Time point noted: sample taken at primary tumor resection. Unsorted whole RNA samples from tumor, nontumor lung or frozen PBMC were sequenced. This clonotype was recorded a few times. No antigen is known for it. TCRdb recomputed calls from the 5' RACE reads with MiXCR, one row per CDR3 protein. The sample holds over 7,500 distinct CDR3 sequences, roughly 9.2% seen once. V is TRBV10-3 and J is TRBJ2-4; 9 bases agree with TRBD2. The sample was PBMCs, taken at surgery. This receptor was obtained from a male donor with early-stage non-small cell lung cancer. The CDR3 region has the DNA TGTGCCATCAGTCCAACATGGGGAGCGGGAGGTTCGGCCAAAAACATTCAGTACTTC. Residues: CAISPTWGAGGSAKNIQYF.